A selection of T cell receptor beta chains follows, all from one sample in a study of blood T cell repertoires in COVID-19. This table comes from immunoSEQ multiplex PCR, and its TCRdb copy is limited to in-frame clones, with some not included. The sample has 15,000 to 20,000 clones; 80% to 85% are singletons. What was sequenced was peripheral blood. The receptors shown here come from a human donor in a cohort sampled during active COVID-19. Both conserved end residues are part of each CDR3. The order of the fields is D gene, CDR3 length, J gene, V gene, clone size, CDR3 DNA, CDR3 protein. The D gene is left open where the match is weak. Rows give clone size only sometimes, using once, few, many, or a class for an expanded clone.

>NA|13|TRBJ1-2|TRBV12-3/TRBV12-4|NA
TGTGCCAGCAGTTTCGAGGCCAACTATGGCTACACCTTC
CASSFEANYGYTF
>NA|12|TRBJ1-5|TRBV6-4|NA
TGTGCCAGCAAATCATCGAGTCAGCCCCAGCATTTT
CASKSSSQPQHF
>NA|14|TRBJ2-1|TRBV5-4|NA
TGTGCCAGCAATGATGACATACGCTACAATGAGCAGTTCTTC
CASNDDIRYNEQFF
>NA|13|TRBJ1-3|TRBV11-3|few
TGTGCCAGCAGGGGGGACTTGCGAAACACCATATATTTT
CASRGDLRNTIYF
>TRBD2|16|TRBJ2-3|TRBV9|NA
TGTGCCAGCAGCCAATCCGGGACTAGCGGCACAGATACGCAGTATTTT
CASSQSGTSGTDTQYF
>NA|12|TRBJ2-5|TRBV6-2/TRBV6-3|NA
TGTGCCAGCAGCCGGACAGAAGAGACCCAGTACTTC
CASSRTEETQYF
>NA|17|TRBJ1-3|TRBV21-1|NA
TGTGCCAGCAGCAAAGGTTGTGAGGACAGGGCTGGAAACACCATATATTTT
CASSKGCEDRAGNTIYF
>TRBD2|16|TRBJ2-7|TRBV10-3|medium-sized
TGTGCCATCACCAGCGGGGGGAACACCCGCGGTCGCGAGCAGTACTTC
CAITSGGNTRGREQYF
>TRBD1|14|TRBJ1-1|TRBV5-5|NA
TGTGCCAGCAGACCGGGACAGCCGTTCACTGAAGCTTTCTTT
CASRPGQPFTEAFF
>NA|14|TRBJ1-1|TRBV5-1|NA
TGCGCCAGCAGCCGGGATTTTAGGGGGACTGAAGCTTTCTTT
CASSRDFRGTEAFF
>TRBD2|16|TRBJ2-3|TRBV2|once
TGTGCCAGCAGTGCGTCTGGCGGGGGGTTGGCAGATACGCAGTATTTT
CASSASGGGLADTQYF
>TRBD2|17|TRBJ2-7|TRBV4-2|NA
TGTGCCAGCAGCCAGGGAGGGACTAGCGGGAACTCCTACGAGCAGTACTTC
CASSQGGTSGNSYEQYF
>NA|14|TRBJ2-6|TRBV28|NA
TGTGCCAGCACCGGCGAGGCTGGGGCCAACGTCCTGACTTTC
CASTGEAGANVLTF
>TRBD1|13|TRBJ2-7|TRBV19|NA
TGTGCCAGTAGTATTCAGGGGGCAAACGAGCAGTACTTC
CASSIQGANEQYF
>NA|14|TRBJ1-6|TRBV6-2/TRBV6-3|NA
TGTGCCAGCAGCCCCGCCAGGGGCTACCCACCCCTCCACTTT
CASSPARGYPPLHF
>TRBD1|16|TRBJ2-2|TRBV18|NA
TGTGCCAGCTCATCTGGACAGGGGCAAAACACCGGGGAGCTGTTTTTT
CASSSGQGQNTGELFF
>TRBD2|15|TRBJ2-1|TRBV19|NA
TGTGCCAGTAGTCCGCGGGGGAGGTTGCGCAATGAGCAGTTCTTC
CASSPRGRLRNEQFF
>NA|15|TRBJ2-2|TRBV3-1/TRBV3-2|NA
TGTGCCAGCAGGCAGAGGGAACAGAACACCGGGGAGCTGTTTTTT
CASRQREQNTGELFF
>TRBD2|15|TRBJ2-1|TRBV7-9|NA
TGTGCCAGCAGCCCGGGACTAGCGGGACTCAATGAGCAGTTCTTC
CASSPGLAGLNEQFF
>TRBD1|18|TRBJ2-2|TRBV19|NA
TGTGCCAGTAGTATAGATTGGGAGCAGGGGGCGCGCACCGGGGAGCTGTTTTTT
CASSIDWEQGARTGELFF
>TRBD2|15|TRBJ2-1|TRBV7-9|NA
TGTGCCAGCAGCTTTGCTAGCGGGAGTGGGGGTGAGCAGTTCTTC
CASSFASGSGGEQFF
>TRBD1|17|TRBJ1-6|TRBV7-8|NA
TGTGCCAGCAGCTTAATGGTCAGACAGGGGAAGGGATCACCCCTCCACTTT
CASSLMVRQGKGSPLHF
>NA|15|TRBJ2-1|TRBV27|medium-sized
TGTGCCAGCAGTTTATCCCATCCGGCCTACAATGAGCAGTTCTTC
CASSLSHPAYNEQFF
>TRBD1|16|TRBJ2-5|TRBV4-2|NA
TGTGCCAGCAGCCAAGTTGGACAGGGTGTGGGGGAGACCCAGTACTTC
CASSQVGQGVGETQYF
>NA|14|TRBJ2-7|TRBV20-1|NA
TGCAGTGCCAGTGACAGGCTAAAGGCCTACGAGCAGTACTTC
CSASDRLKAYEQYF
>TRBD1|17|TRBJ2-5|TRBV6-2/TRBV6-3|NA
TGTGCCAGCAGCCCGCTGGGAGGGACAGGGGGCCAAGAGACCCAGTACTTC
CASSPLGGTGGQETQYF
>TRBD2|18|TRBJ2-2|TRBV30|NA
TGTGCCTGGAGCCGCGGGCGACCTAGCGGGAGGGCCCCCGGGGAGCTGTTTTTT
CAWSRGRPSGRAPGELFF
>NA|12|TRBJ2-7|TRBV21-1|NA
TGTGCCAGCTTGGGGAGCACCTACGAGCAGTACTTC
CASLGSTYEQYF
>TRBD1|18|TRBJ2-1|TRBV4-1|few
TGCGCCAGCAGCCAAGCCCCTAACACAGGGGTTTCCTACAATGAGCAGTTCTTC
CASSQAPNTGVSYNEQFF
>TRBD1|14|TRBJ1-1|TRBV19|few
TGTGCCAGTAGTGTGACAGGGGTGAACACTGAAGCTTTCTTT
CASSVTGVNTEAFF
>TRBD2|14|TRBJ2-2|TRBV24-1|NA
TGTGCCACCATAAGCGGGGGGGCAACCGGGGAGCTGTTTTTT
CATISGGATGELFF
>TRBD2|17|TRBJ2-3|TRBV11-2|NA
TGTGCCAGCAGCTTAGGGACTAGCGGGGGAGACACAGATACGCAGTATTTT
CASSLGTSGGDTDTQYF
>NA|11|TRBJ2-5|TRBV20-1|NA
TGCAGTGCTAGACTAGCGGAGACCCAGTACTTC
CSARLAETQYF
>TRBD2|16|TRBJ2-2|TRBV10-2|few
TGCGCCAGCAGTGAGTTGGCGGGAGGGTACACCGGGGAGCTGTTTTTT
CASSELAGGYTGELFF
>NA|13|TRBJ2-7|TRBV5-4|NA
TGTGCCAGCAGCTCGACGGGAAGCTACGAGCAGTACTTC
CASSSTGSYEQYF
>NA|16|TRBJ2-2|TRBV6-2/TRBV6-3|NA
TGTGCCAGCAGTCACCCCCCCTACCGGGGGATCGGGGAGCTGTTTTTT
CASSHPPYRGIGELFF
>TRBD1|15|TRBJ2-7|TRBV5-6|NA
TGTGCCAGCAGCCCTACGGGACAGTTCGCCTACGAGCAGTACTTC
CASSPTGQFAYEQYF
>TRBD1|17|TRBJ2-3|TRBV9|NA
TGTGCCAGCAGCATCGGACAGGGGGCGAAAGTAGTAGATACGCAGTATTTT
CASSIGQGAKVVDTQYF
>TRBD2|15|TRBJ2-1|TRBV5-6|NA
TGTGCCAGCAGCTGGGGACTAGCGCCGAACAATGAGCAGTTCTTC
CASSWGLAPNNEQFF
>NA|13|TRBJ1-2|TRBV7-9|NA
TGTGCCAGCAGCCCAGGCAGGCTAAGGGGCTACACCTTC
CASSPGRLRGYTF
>TRBD1|15|TRBJ2-7|TRBV5-1|NA
TGCGCCAGCAGCTTAGGGGGACAGGGGGCCTACGAGCAGTACTTC
CASSLGGQGAYEQYF
>NA|12|TRBJ2-3|TRBV12-3/TRBV12-4|NA
TGTGCCAGCAGTAGATCGGTGGGGGGGCAGTATTTT
CASSRSVGGQYF
>NA|12|TRBJ1-1|TRBV30|NA
TGTGCCTGGAGTGAGGAGGGGACTGAAGCTTTCTTT
CAWSEEGTEAFF
>TRBD2|14|TRBJ2-1|TRBV5-1|NA
TGCGCCAGCAGATTAGCGGGTGCCTACAATGAGCAGTTCTTC
CASRLAGAYNEQFF
>TRBD1|14|TRBJ1-2|TRBV28|NA
TGTGCCAGCAGTTCCGGACAGGCGAGAGATGGCTACACCTTC
CASSSGQARDGYTF
>NA|15|TRBJ2-1|TRBV7-6|NA
TGTGCCAGCAGCTTGGGAGTGGGTAACTACAATGAGCAGTTCTTC
CASSLGVGNYNEQFF
>NA|15|TRBJ2-7|TRBV7-9|few
TGTGCCAGCAGCCCCGGAGAAAACGGGTACTACGAGCAGTACTTC
CASSPGENGYYEQYF
>TRBD2|18|TRBJ2-5|TRBV5-1|NA
TGCGCCAGCAGCCTCGGACTAGCGGGGGGGCAAAGGAGCGAGACCCAGTACTTC
CASSLGLAGGQRSETQYF
>NA|13|TRBJ2-3|TRBV5-1|NA
TGCGCCAGCAGCTCCCCTAGCACAGATACGCAGTATTTT
CASSSPSTDTQYF
>TRBD2|13|TRBJ2-7|TRBV6-5|NA
TGTGCCAGCAGTTACAGGGAGGGTTACGAGCAGTACTTC
CASSYREGYEQYF
>NA|14|TRBJ2-4|TRBV5-6|NA
TGTGCCAGCAGCTCTGGAGTGGCAAAAAACATTCAGTACTTC
CASSSGVAKNIQYF
>NA|18|TRBJ1-5|TRBV6-6|NA
TGTGCCAGCAGTCGACAAAACTGGGCCTCTCGAGGCAATCAGCCCCAGCATTTT
CASSRQNWASRGNQPQHF
>NA|14|TRBJ1-5|TRBV9|NA
TGTGCCAGCAGCGTAGGGGGGGATCTCGAACCCCAGCATTTT
CASSVGGDLEPQHF
>TRBD1|18|TRBJ2-4|TRBV28|once
TGTGCCAGCAGTTTCCCCCGGGACAGGGGAATTAATTTTGACATTCAGTACTTC
CASSFPRDRGINFDIQYF
>NA|12|TRBJ1-1|TRBV28|NA
TGTGCCAGCAGTTCGTCCGGGACTCTGACTTTCTTT
CASSSSGTLTFF
>TRBD1|15|TRBJ1-1|TRBV3-1/TRBV3-2|once
TGTGCCAGCAGCAACTACAGGGGGGCGAAAGCTGAAGCTTTCTTT
CASSNYRGAKAEAFF
>TRBD1|14|TRBJ2-1|TRBV15|NA
TGTGCCACCAGCCCCCGGACAGGCTACAATGAGCAGTTCTTC
CATSPRTGYNEQFF
>NA|13|TRBJ2-2|TRBV7-3|NA
TGTGCCAGCAGCCCGCAGGATGCCGGGGAGCTGTTTTTT
CASSPQDAGELFF
>NA|19|TRBJ2-3|TRBV12-5|NA
TGTGCTAGTGGTTTGGTACGGAGGGGGCGCAGAAAGAGCTCAGATACGCAGTATTTT
CASGLVRRGRRKSSDTQYF
>NA|13|TRBJ1-1|TRBV12-3/TRBV12-4|NA
TGTGCCAGCAGTTTCCACAGAAACACTGAAGCTTTCTTT
CASSFHRNTEAFF